Shown below are 20 T cell receptor beta chains from a single sample sequenced in a study of CD8+ T cells in alopecia areata. Extracted from the samples, RNA was reverse transcribed into cDNA to serve as the sequencing template. Measured with immunoSEQ multiplex PCR; TCRdb has only the in-frame clones, and not every one. This table holds 120,000 to 150,000 clones, around 62% found once. Sequenced material: CD8+ T cells sorted from blood. These receptors all stem from a human donor in good health.

This clone was observed a handful of times. The rearrangement joins TRBV19 to TRBJ2-7; 7 bases line up with TRBD2. The junction had 15 bases not matched to a gene; V was cut back by 3 bases and J by 7 bases. Germline CDR1 LNHDA, CDR2 SQIVND (reference sequence). The CDR3 contains 16 residues. CDR3 residues: CASSISLAASVLEQYF. CDR3 nucleotides: TGTGCCAGTAGTATTAGCCTAGCGGCCAGCGTGTTGGAGCAGTACTTC.

The chain has TRBV2 and TRBJ2-1, with TRBD1 matching over 10 bases. J lost 10 bases, V lost 5 bases, and 2 bases had no gene match. The CDR3 length is 12 residues. Germline V CDR1 and CDR2: SNHLY, FYNNEI. The CDR3 DNA follows: TGTGCCAGCAGTCAGACAGGGGGCGAGCAGTTCTTC. Translating gives CASSQTGGEQFF.

The chain combines TRBV29-1 with TRBJ2-7, with TRBD2 as a possible D gene (5 bases). The CDR3 runs 12 residues. V was cut by 3 bases and J by 2 bases, with 8 bases left in between. Per germline, CDR1 SQVTM and CDR2 ANQGSEA. CDR3 nucleotide sequence: TGCAGCGTTGACGAGGGAACCTACGAGCAGTACTTC. It yields the protein CSVDEGTYEQYF.

This clone was observed a handful of times. The same CDR3 can be traced to other DNA sequences in this sample. The genes are TRBV29-1 and TRBJ2-2; no clear D gene. Germline V CDR1 and CDR2: SQVTM, ANQGSEA. CDR3 length: 11 amino acids. Trimming stripped 3 bases from V and 5 bases from J, with 4 bases between. CDR3 bases: TGCAGCGTTGAGGGGACCGGGGAGCTGTTTTTT. Translated, it gives CSVEGTGELFF.

The J gene is TRBJ2-7, the V gene TRBV6-6; possible D gene TRBD2, 5 bases. Germline values: CDR1 MNHNY, CDR2 SVGAGI (reference sequence). The V gene lost 2 bases and the J gene lost 0 bases, with 11 bases spanning the gap. The CDR3 contains 15 residues. CDR3 region: CASSYGIAGSYEQYF. The DNA for the CDR3 is TGTGCCAGCAGTTACGGTATCGCGGGCTCCTACGAGCAGTACTTC.

The chain couples TRBV7-7 to TRBJ2-1; 14 bases match TRBD2. This CDR3 region has 15 residues. Per germline, CDR1 SSHAT and CDR2 FNYEAQ (reference sequence). With 5 bases clipped from V and 8 bases from J, the junction kept 5 bases outside the gene matches. The CDR3 loop is CASSQGLAGAHEQFF. Here the CDR3 DNA reads TGTGCCAGCAGCCAGGGACTAGCGGGAGCCCATGAGCAGTTCTTC.

The rearrangement uses TRBV2 and TRBJ2-7, with D perhaps TRBD2 (5 bases). Trimming shortened V by 8 bases and J by 0 bases, and 11 bases separated the two germline ends. The CDR3 contains 13 residues. Per germline, CDR1 SNHLY and CDR2 FYNNEI. Here the CDR3 reads CASYSATSYEQYF. The DNA for the CDR3 is TGTGCCAGCTATAGCGCTACCTCCTACGAGCAGTACTTC.

This clone was counted only a few times. The J gene is TRBJ2-1, the V gene TRBV19; 9 bases align to TRBD1. The length of the CDR3 is 15 residues. Germline values: CDR1 LNHDA, CDR2 SQIVND (reference sequence). V trimming: 5 bases; J trimming: 7 bases; junction bases outside the gene matches: 9. CDR3 in DNA: TGTGCCAGTAGTGTCTCCGGGACAGGGCCAAATGAGCAGTTCTTC. It yields the protein CASSVSGTGPNEQFF.

The table lists this clone with a few counts. The identical CDR3 is also encoded by other nucleotide sequences in the sample. The chain has TRBV29-1 and TRBJ2-7, with 7 bases aligning to TRBD1. The CDR3 spans 12 residues. CDR1 is SQVTM and CDR2 is ANQGSEA in the germline V gene. Trimming removed 2 bases from V and 2 bases from J; junction bases left unmatched: 0. This CDR3 reads CSVEQGAYEQYF. The CDR3 bases are TGCAGCGTTGAACAGGGGGCCTACGAGCAGTACTTC.

This clone was counted a few times. The V call is TRBV5-1, the J call TRBJ2-7; D gene unclear. From germline, CDR1 is SGHRS and CDR2 YFSETQ. The CDR3 spans 16 residues. Trimming stripped 2 bases from V and 3 bases from J, with 18 bases between. As DNA, the CDR3 is TGCGCCAGCAGCTTCGGTTGGCCCGTCGCCTTCTACGAGCAGTACTTC. It encodes CASSFGWPVAFYEQYF.

CDR3 nucleotide sequence: TGTGCCACCAGCGAGGGACTTCGAGGGGACTACGAGCAGTACTTC. Its protein product is CATSEGLRGDYEQYF. This chain joins TRBV15 and TRBJ2-7; weak D call: TRBD2 (6 bases). CDR3 size: 15 residues. Germline V lookup: CDR1 LNHNV, CDR2 YYDKDF (reference sequence). Trimming pared 5 bases from V and 3 bases from J, leaving 17 bases between.

The J gene is TRBJ2-5, the V gene TRBV30, with D perhaps matching TRBD2 (6 bases). V was shortened by 3 bases and J by 4 bases, with 15 bases between the two germline ends. This CDR3 region has 14 residues. Germline CDR1 reads GTSNPN; CDR2 reads SVGIG (reference sequence). CDR3 residues: CAWSLTSFLETQYF. CDR3 nucleotides: TGTGCCTGGAGCCTTACTAGCTTCTTAGAGACCCAGTACTTC.

This clone was counted only a few times. The rearrangement uses TRBV7-9 and TRBJ2-1; D remains ambiguous. Trimming took off 5 bases at V and 7 bases at J, with 9 bases between the two ends. The germline V gene has CDR1 SEHNR and CDR2 FQNEAQ (reference sequence). The CDR3 totals 12 residues. The chain's CDR3 is CASSQRRNEQFF. The CDR3 DNA reads TGTGCCAGCAGCCAACGCAGGAATGAGCAGTTCTTC.

The chain links TRBV5-1 to TRBJ1-1, with D tentatively TRBD1 (6 bases). The germline V gene encodes CDR1 SGHRS and CDR2 YFSETQ. The CDR3 covers 13 residues. V was shortened by 3 bases and J by 7 bases, with 13 bases between the two germline ends. Here the CDR3 reads CASSSAGGGEAFF. The CDR3 DNA reads TGCGCCAGCAGCTCTGCGGGGGGCGGTGAAGCTTTCTTT. The whole variable domain, remainder taken from reference TRBV5-1 and TRBJ1-1, is KAGVTQTPRYLIKTRGQQVTLSCSPISGHRSVSWYQQTPGQGLQFLFEYFSETQRNKGNFPGRFSGRQFSNSRSEMNVSTLELGDSALYLCASSSAGGGEAFFGQGTRLTVV.

This sequence joins TRBV2 and TRBJ2-1; D is unresolved. V was pared by 8 bases and J by 0 bases, with 14 bases between. This CDR3 has 15 residues. CDR1 SNHLY and CDR2 FYNNEI come from the germline V gene. DNA of the CDR3: TGTGCCAGCGTCGGGTCCCTAAGCTCCTACAATGAGCAGTTCTTC. It yields the protein CASVGSLSSYNEQFF.

The V call is TRBV10-2, the J call TRBJ2-3; weak D call: TRBD2 (6 bases). V lost 7 bases to trimming and J lost 2 bases, with 10 bases between them. This CDR3 is built from 13 residues. Germline lookup yields CDR1 WSHSY and CDR2 SAAADI. DNA for the CDR3: TGCGCCAGCAAGGGGACTTCCACAGATACGCAGTATTTT. Its translation: CASKGTSTDTQYF.

The V call is TRBV6-5, the J call TRBJ1-2, with D perhaps matching TRBD1 (6 bases). CDR1 is MNHEY, CDR2 SVGAGI, per germline. The CDR3 sequence is 15 residues long. V was pared by 0 bases and J by 8 bases, with 16 bases between. The CDR3 region is CASSYSERGIWGYTF. The CDR3 DNA reads as TGTGCCAGCAGTTACTCGGAGAGGGGGATCTGGGGCTACACCTTC.

This clone was seen only once. The chain uses TRBV5-6 and TRBJ1-2; 8 bases are shared with TRBD1. The CDR3 length is 13 residues. V shed 5 bases, J shed 7 bases, and the junction held 7 bases outside the gene matches. Germline CDR1 reads SGHDT; CDR2 reads YYEEEE. CDR3 sequence (DNA): TGTGCCAGCAGTCCTACAGGGGGTGGTGGCTACACCTTC. Protein product: CASSPTGGGGYTF. Drawing the rest from reference TRBV5-6 and TRBJ1-2, the complete variable domain is DAGVTQSPTHLIKTRGQQVTLRCSPKSGHDTVSWYQQALGQGPQFIFQYYEEEERQRGNFPDRFSGHQFPNYSSELNVNALLLGDSALYLCASSPTGGGGYTFGSGTRLTVV.

This chain joins TRBV6-5 and TRBJ2-2, with 11 bases identical to TRBD1. CDR3 length equals 15 residues. The germline V gene encodes CDR1 MNHEY and CDR2 SVGAGI. V lost 8 bases and J lost 4; bases outside the gene matches: 6. CDR3 nucleotides: TGTGCCAGCCTAACCGGGACAGGGGGCACCGGGGAGCTGTTTTTT. This sequence encodes CASLTGTGGTGELFF.

The table lists this clone with a few counts. J is TRBJ2-4 and V is TRBV7-9; D is unresolved. Per the germline V gene, CDR1 is SEHNR and CDR2 is FQNEAQ (reference sequence). The CDR3 runs 13 residues. Trimming left V 8 bases short and J 7 bases short, with 15 bases between. CDR3 in amino acids: CASAQPGGNIQYF. The CDR3 nucleotides read TGTGCCAGCGCCCAGCCGGGTGGGAACATTCAGTACTTC.